This T cell receptor beta chain is from a study of beta chain features in type 1 diabetes. Study-wide context: Across all samples, approximately 110,000,000 sorted cells were examined. Study-level points and caveats: Shortening of TCRB CDR3s, moderate but significant, appeared in all four CD4+ subsets of Type 1 diabetes patients. Any HLA effect on TCRB rearrangement was left unresolved by small sub-analyses. The study found that naive, central memory and Treg TCRB repertoires appeared more similar in patients than in healthy donors. The study notes PCR might favor shorter templates equally in patients and controls.

Germline CDR1 reads SQVTM; CDR2 reads ANQGSEA. The CDR3 has 13 residues. With V trimmed by 7 bases and J by 5 bases, 7 bases remained unmatched. The whole isolated RNA underwent reverse transcription, so sequencing captured expressed TCRB transcripts. Here immunoSEQ multiplex PCR was the method, and the copy in TCRdb shows in-frame clones only, minus some. Among hundreds of thousands of clones listed, roughly 13% were seen once. As regards this clone: Its cognate antigen is unknown.

The origin of this receptor is a man aged 18 to 30 with type 1 diabetes. The sequenced material came from naive CD4+ T cells from blood. The V call is TRBV29-1, the J call TRBJ1-1; 10 nucleotides agree with TRBD1. CDR3 residues: CSAKGQGRTEAFF. In DNA form, the CDR3 reads TGCAGCGCGAAGGGACAGGGGAGGACTGAAGCTTTCTTT.